The sequence of this T cell receptor beta chain was determined in a study of T cell changes during pregnancy in multiple sclerosis (dated by TCRdb to 2018 to 2020). Context from the whole study: The study looked at changes in the T cell repertoire across pregnancy in women with multiple sclerosis.

The germline V gene supplies CDR1 MDHEN and CDR2 SYDVKM. Including cysteine and phenylalanine, the CDR3 has 13 amino acids. CDR3 DNA only is kept here, 39 bases in frame from base 1. The V end loses 5 bases and the J end loses 4 bases, and a stretch of 11 bases separates them. With respect to this clone: Its antigen is unknown. Nothing much larger sits one base from this clone, and base qualities are not available.

Libraries were made using the immunoSEQ multiplex PCR assay. Not all clones reach the TCRdb copy of this immuneACCESS table, which keeps in-frame sequences only. Checked studies attribute under half of the gap to unresolved V genes and leave the rest unexplained. The table for this sample lists around 42,000 clones; approximately 89% of them were counted only once. The ten largest clones represent around 5% of the sample. This receptor was obtained from a female donor in good health, enrolled as a control in a pregnancy study. The rearrangement combines TRBV28 with TRBJ1-1; a tentative D match to TRBD1 spans 5 bases. The specimen comprised peripheral blood, sampled in the first trimester of pregnancy. At the DNA level, the sequence is TGTGCCAGCAGTCTCCCAGGGTTCACTGAAGCTTTCTTT. Its translation reads: CASSLPGFTEAFF.